The 5 T cell receptor beta chains presented below share a single source sample, sequenced in a study of memory CD4+ T cells and cytomegalovirus serostatus. The protocol was immunoSEQ multiplex PCR, while the TCRdb copy is restricted to in-frame clones and leaves out a portion. The repertoire has approximately 40,000 clones, approximately 84% of them found once; the top ten carry around 0.6%. The sort gate was single viable CD3+CD4+CD8-CD45RO+ cells for memory CD4+ T cells. The sequencing sample was made of memory CD4+ T cells from blood. These receptors originate from an adult in good health and CMV-seronegative.

This chain connects TRBV7-9 to TRBJ1-2; no clear D gene. This CDR3 contains 16 residues. V was shortened by 2 bases and J by 7 bases, with 20 bases between the two germline ends. Per the germline V gene, CDR1 is SEHNR and CDR2 is FQNEAQ (reference sequence). Here the CDR3 reads CASSLNVGEDPGGYTF. CDR3 nucleotide sequence: TGTGCCAGCAGCTTAAATGTGGGCGAGGATCCTGGTGGCTACACCTTC.

The CDR3 sequence is CARSRWNTEAFF. The CDR3 nucleotides are TGTGCCAGAAGCCGCTGGAACACTGAAGCTTTCTTT. V and J are TRBV5-3 and TRBJ1-1; no firm D call. TRBV5-3 is an ORF, with its function uncertain. V shed 4 bases and J shed 1 base, with 5 bases lying between them. This CDR3 contains 12 residues.

The rearrangement links TRBV5-4 to TRBJ2-2; 11 nucleotides align to TRBD2. V lost 4 bases to trimming and J lost 1 base; unmatched junction nucleotides: 6. This CDR3 is built from 17 residues. Germline V gives CDR1 SGHNT, CDR2 YYREEE (reference sequence). CDR3 in amino acids: CASSGGGLAGNTGELFF. The CDR3 nucleotides read TGTGCCAGCAGCGGGGGAGGACTAGCGGGGAACACCGGGGAGCTGTTTTTT.

The V and J genes are TRBV11-3 and TRBJ2-1; TRBD1 matches at 7 bases. The germline gives CDR1 SGHNT, CDR2 YENEEA. The CDR3 consists of 16 residues. The V gene end was trimmed by 4 bases and the J gene end by 5 bases; junction bases not matched to a gene: 11. CDR3 sequence (DNA): TGTGCCAGCAGCTCAACCGGGACAGCTAATAACAATGAGCAGTTCTTC. It yields the protein CASSSTGTANNNEQFF.

The rearrangement joins TRBV7-6 to TRBJ2-7, with D tentatively TRBD1 (6 bases). V was clipped by 5 bases and J by 0 bases, with 11 bases between them. The CDR3 contains 14 residues. Germline V gene sequence: CDR1 SGHVS, CDR2 FNYEAQ. CDR3 region: CASSPMDSSYEQYF. The CDR3 DNA reads TGTGCCAGCAGCCCCATGGACAGCTCCTACGAGCAGTACTTC.